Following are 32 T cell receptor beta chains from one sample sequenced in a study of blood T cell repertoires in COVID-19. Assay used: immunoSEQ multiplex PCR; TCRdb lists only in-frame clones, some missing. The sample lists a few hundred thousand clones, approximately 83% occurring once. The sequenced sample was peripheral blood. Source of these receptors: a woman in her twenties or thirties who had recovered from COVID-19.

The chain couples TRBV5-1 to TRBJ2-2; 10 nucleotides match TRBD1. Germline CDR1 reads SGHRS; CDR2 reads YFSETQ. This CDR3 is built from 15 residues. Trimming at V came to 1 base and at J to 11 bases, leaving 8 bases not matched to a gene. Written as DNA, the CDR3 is TGCGCCAGCAGCTTGATGGGACAGGGGACCGATGAGCTGTTTTTT. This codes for CASSLMGQGTDELFF.

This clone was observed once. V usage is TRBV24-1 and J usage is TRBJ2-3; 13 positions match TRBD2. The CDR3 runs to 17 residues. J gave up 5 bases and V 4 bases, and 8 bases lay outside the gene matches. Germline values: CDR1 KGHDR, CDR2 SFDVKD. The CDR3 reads CATSDTSGRAPGDTQYF. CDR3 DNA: TGTGCCACCAGTGACACTAGCGGGAGGGCCCCCGGAGATACGCAGTATTTT.

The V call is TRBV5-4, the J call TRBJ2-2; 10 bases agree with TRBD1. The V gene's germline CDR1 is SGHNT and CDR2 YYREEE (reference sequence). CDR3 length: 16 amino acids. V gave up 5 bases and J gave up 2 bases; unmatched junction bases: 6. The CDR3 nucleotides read TGTGCCAGCAGACTGAGACAGGGGGCAAACACCGGGGAGCTGTTTTTT. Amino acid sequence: CASRLRQGANTGELFF.

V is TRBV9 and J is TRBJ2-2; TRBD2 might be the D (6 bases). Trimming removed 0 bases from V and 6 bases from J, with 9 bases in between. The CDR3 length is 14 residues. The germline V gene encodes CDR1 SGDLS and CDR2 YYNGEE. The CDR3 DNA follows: TGTGCCAGCAGCGTAGCTACTAGCCCCGGGGAGCTGTTTTTT. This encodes CASSVATSPGELFF.

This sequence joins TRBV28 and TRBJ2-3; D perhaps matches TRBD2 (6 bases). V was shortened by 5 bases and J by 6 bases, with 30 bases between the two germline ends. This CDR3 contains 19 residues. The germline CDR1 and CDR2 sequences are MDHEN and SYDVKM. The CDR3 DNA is TGTGCCAGCAGTACCGGGACTCGTTGGAGTGAATGGTCGGGGGATACGCAGTATTTT. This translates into CASSTGTRWSEWSGDTQYF.

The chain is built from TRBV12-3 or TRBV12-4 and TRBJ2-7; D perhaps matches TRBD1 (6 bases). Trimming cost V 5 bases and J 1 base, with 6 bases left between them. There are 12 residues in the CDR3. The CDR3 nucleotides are TGTGCCAGCAGTGACAGGTCCTACGAGCAGTACTTC. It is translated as CASSDRSYEQYF.

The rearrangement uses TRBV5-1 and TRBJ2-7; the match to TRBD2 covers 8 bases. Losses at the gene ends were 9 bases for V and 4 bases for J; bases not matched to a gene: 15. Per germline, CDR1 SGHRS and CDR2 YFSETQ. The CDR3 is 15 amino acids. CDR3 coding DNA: TGCGCCACCCCTCGTTCAGGGCGGGAGGATTACGAGCAGTACTTC. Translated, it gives CATPRSGREDYEQYF.

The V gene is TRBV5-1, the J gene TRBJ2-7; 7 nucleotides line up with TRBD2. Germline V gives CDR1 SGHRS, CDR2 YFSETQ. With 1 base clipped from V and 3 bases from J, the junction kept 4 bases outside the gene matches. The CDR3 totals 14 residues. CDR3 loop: CASSLQGGIYEQYF. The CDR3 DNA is TGCGCCAGCAGCTTGCAGGGAGGGATCTACGAGCAGTACTTC.

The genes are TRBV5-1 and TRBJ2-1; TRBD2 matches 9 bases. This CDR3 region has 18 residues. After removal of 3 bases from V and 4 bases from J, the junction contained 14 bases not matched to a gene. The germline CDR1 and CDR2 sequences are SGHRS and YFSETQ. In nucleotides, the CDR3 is TGCGCCAGCAGCTGGGCGCCCTCCGGGACTAGCCGGTACAATGAGCAGTTCTTC. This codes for CASSWAPSGTSRYNEQFF.

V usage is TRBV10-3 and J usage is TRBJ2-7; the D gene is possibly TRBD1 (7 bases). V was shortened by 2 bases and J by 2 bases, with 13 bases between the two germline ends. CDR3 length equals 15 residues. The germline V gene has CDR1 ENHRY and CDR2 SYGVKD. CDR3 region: CAISEQQGRTYEQYF. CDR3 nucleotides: TGTGCCATCAGTGAGCAACAGGGGAGGACCTACGAGCAGTACTTC.

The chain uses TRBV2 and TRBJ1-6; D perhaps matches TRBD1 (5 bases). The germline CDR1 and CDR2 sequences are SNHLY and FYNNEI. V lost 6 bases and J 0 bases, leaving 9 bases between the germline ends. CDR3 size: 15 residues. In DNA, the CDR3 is TGTGCCAGCAGGGTAGACAGCTCCTATAATTCACCCCTCCACTTT. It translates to CASRVDSSYNSPLHF.

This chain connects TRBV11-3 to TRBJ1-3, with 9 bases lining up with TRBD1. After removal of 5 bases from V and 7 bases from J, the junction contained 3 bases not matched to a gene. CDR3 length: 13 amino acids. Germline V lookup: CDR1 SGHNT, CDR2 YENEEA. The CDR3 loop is CASSTGQGNTIYF. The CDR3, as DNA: TGTGCCAGCAGCACCGGACAGGGGAACACCATATATTTT.

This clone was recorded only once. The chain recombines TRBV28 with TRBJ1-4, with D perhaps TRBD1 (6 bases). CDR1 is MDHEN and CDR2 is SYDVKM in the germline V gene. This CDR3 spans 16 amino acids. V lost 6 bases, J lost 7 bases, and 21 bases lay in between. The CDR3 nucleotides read TGTGCCAGCAGCTCCCGGGGGGCGGGGAGGAGTGAAAAACTGTTTTTT. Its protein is CASSSRGAGRSEKLFF. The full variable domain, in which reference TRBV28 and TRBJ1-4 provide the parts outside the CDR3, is DVKVTQSSRYLVKRTGEKVFLECVQDMDHENMFWYRQDPGLGLRLIYFSYDVKMKEKGDIPEGYSVSREKKERFSLILESASTNQTSMYLCASSSRGAGRSEKLFFGSGTQLSVL.

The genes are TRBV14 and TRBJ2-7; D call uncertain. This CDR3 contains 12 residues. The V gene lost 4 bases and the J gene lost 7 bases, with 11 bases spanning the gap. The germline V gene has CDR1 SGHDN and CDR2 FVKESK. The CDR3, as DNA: TGTGCCAGCAGCCTCAACAAGATAGAGCAGTACTTC. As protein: CASSLNKIEQYF.

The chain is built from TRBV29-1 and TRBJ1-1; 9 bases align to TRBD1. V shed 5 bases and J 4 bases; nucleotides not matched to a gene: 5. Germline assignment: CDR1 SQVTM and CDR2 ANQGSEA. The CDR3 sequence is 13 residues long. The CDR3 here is CSVTTTGGTEAFF. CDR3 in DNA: TGCAGCGTTACCACGACAGGGGGCACTGAAGCTTTCTTT.

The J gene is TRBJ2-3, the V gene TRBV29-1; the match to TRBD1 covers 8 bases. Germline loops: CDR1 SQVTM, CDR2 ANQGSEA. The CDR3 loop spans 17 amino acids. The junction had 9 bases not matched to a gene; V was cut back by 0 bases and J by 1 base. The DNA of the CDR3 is TGCAGCGTTGAAGACGCGGGACAGGTTGGCGGCACAGATACGCAGTATTTT. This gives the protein CSVEDAGQVGGTDTQYF.

This chain's CDR3 is CASSWNGRPRWPSFYGYTF. The CDR3 DNA is TGTGCCAGCAGCTGGAATGGCAGGCCGCGTTGGCCCAGTTTCTATGGCTACACCTTC. The rearrangement joins TRBV5-4 to TRBJ1-2; D is unresolved. The CDR3 has 19 residues. V lost 3 bases and J lost 4, with 28 bases in between. From germline, CDR1 is SGHNT and CDR2 YYREEE (reference sequence).

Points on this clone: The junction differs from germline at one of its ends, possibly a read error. CDR3: CASSEFGTASF. For the CDR3, the DNA is TGTGCCAGCAGTGAATTTGGGACAGCGAGCTTC. The V gene is TRBV6-1, the J gene TRBJ1-2; 7 bases line up with TRBD1. Germline assignment: CDR1 MNHNS and CDR2 SASEGT. CDR3 length: 11 residues.

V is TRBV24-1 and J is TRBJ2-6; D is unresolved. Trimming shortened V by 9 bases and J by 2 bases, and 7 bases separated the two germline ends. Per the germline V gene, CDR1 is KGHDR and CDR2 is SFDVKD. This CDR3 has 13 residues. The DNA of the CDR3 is TGTGCCACCGGGCAGGCTGGGGCCAACGTCCTGACTTTC. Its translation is CATGQAGANVLTF.

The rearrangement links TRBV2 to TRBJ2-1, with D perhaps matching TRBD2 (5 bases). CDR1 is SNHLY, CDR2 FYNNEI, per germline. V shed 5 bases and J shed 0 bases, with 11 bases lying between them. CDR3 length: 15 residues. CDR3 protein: CASSSEGSSYNEQFF. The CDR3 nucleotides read TGTGCCAGCAGTTCCGAGGGTAGCTCCTACAATGAGCAGTTCTTC.

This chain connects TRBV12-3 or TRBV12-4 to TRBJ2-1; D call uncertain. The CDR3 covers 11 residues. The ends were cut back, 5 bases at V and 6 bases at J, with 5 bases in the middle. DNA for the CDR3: TGTGCCAGCAGTCGTCGCAATGAGCAGTTCTTC. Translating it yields CASSRRNEQFF.

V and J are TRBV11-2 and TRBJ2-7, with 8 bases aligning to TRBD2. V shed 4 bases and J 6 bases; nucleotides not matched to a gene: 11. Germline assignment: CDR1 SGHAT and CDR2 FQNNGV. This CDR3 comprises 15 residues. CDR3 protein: CASSSAGTRSFEQYF. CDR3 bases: TGTGCCAGCAGCTCCGCCGGGACTAGGTCTTTCGAGCAGTACTTC.

This CDR3 is CASNTYNSPLHF. The CDR3 DNA reads as TGTGCCAGCAATACTTATAATTCACCCCTCCACTTT. The chain links TRBV6-5 to TRBJ1-6, with unresolved D. The CDR3 contains 12 residues. Germline-derived CDR1 and CDR2 are MNHEY and SVGAGI. Trimming left V 7 bases short and J 4 bases short, with 5 bases between.

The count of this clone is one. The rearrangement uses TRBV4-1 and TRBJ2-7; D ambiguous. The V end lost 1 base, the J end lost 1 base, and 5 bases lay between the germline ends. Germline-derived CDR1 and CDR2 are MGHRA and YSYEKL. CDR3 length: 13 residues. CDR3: CASSQGSSYEQYF. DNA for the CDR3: TGCGCCAGCAGCCAAGGCAGTTCCTACGAGCAGTACTTC.

This chain's CDR3 is CASRRTSGRVDTQYF. The CDR3 nucleotides read TGTGCCAGCAGGAGAACTAGCGGGAGGGTAGATACGCAGTATTTT. The chain is built from TRBV28 and TRBJ2-3, with 13 bases lining up with TRBD2. The V and J ends lost 6 bases and 5 bases, in that order; junction bases with no gene match: 5. From germline, CDR1 is MDHEN and CDR2 SYDVKM. The CDR3 sequence is 15 residues long.

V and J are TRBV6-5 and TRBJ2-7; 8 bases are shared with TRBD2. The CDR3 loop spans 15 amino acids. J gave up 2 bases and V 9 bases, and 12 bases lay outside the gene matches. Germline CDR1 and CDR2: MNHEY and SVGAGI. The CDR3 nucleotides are TGTGCCAGTCGGGAGGGGCAGGGGACGGCCTACGAGCAGTACTTC. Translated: CASREGQGTAYEQYF.

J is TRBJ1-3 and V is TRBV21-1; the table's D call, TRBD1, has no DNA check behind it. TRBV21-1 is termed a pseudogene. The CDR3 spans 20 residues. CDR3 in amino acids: CASSPGTAPRSLYSGNTIYF. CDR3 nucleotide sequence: TGTGCCAGCAGCCCTGGGACAGCCCCCCGAAGCCTGTACTCTGGAAACACCATATATTTT.

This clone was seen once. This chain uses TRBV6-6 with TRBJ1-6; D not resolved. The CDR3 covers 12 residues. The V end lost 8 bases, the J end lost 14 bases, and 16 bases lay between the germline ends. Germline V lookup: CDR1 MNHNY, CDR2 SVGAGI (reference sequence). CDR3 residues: CASAPGDRALHF. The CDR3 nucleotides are TGTGCCAGCGCCCCCGGGGATCGAGCCCTCCACTTT.

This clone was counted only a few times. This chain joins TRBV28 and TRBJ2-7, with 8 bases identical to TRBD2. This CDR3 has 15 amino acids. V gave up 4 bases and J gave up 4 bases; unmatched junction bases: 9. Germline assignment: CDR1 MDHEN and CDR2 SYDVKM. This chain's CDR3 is CASSSTGTSGYEQYF. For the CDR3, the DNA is TGTGCCAGCAGTTCCACCGGAACTAGCGGATACGAGCAGTACTTC.

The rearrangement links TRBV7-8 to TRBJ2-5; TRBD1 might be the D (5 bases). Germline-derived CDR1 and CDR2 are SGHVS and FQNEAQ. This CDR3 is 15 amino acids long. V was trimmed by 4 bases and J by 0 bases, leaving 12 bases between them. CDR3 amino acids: CASSSSQVYQETQYF. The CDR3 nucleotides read TGTGCCAGCAGCTCCTCACAGGTGTACCAAGAGACCCAGTACTTC.

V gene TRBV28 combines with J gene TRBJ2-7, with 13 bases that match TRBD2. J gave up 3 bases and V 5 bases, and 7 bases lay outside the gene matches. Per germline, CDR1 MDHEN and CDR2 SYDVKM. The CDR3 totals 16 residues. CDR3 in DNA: TGTGCCAGCAGTACCACCGGACTAGCGGGAGACTACGAGCAGTACTTC. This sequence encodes CASSTTGLAGDYEQYF.

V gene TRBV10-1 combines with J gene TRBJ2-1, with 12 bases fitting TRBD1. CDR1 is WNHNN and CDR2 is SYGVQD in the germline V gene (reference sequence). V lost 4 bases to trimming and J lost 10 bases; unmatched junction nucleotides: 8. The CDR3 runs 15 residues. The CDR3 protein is CASSGDRGRRREQFF. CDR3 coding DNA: TGCGCCAGCAGTGGGGACAGGGGGCGAAGGCGGGAGCAGTTCTTC.